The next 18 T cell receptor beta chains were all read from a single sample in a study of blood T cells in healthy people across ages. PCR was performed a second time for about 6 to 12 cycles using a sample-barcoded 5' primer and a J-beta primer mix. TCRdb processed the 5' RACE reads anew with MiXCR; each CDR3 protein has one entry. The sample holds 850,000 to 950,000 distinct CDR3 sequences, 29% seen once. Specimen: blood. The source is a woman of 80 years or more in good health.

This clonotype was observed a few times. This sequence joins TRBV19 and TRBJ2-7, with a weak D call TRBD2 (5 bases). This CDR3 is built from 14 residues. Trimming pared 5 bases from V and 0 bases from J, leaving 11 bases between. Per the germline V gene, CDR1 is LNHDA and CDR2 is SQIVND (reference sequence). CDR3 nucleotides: TGTGCCAGTAGTCCGGGGTTGAGCTCCTACGAGCAGTACTTC. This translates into CASSPGLSSYEQYF. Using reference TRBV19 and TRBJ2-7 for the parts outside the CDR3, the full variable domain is DGGITQSPKYLFRKEGQNVTLSCEQNLNHDAMYWYRQDPGQGLRLIYYSQIVNDFQKGDIAEGYSVSREKKESFPLTVTSAQKNPTAFYLCASSPGLSSYEQYFGPGTRLTVT.

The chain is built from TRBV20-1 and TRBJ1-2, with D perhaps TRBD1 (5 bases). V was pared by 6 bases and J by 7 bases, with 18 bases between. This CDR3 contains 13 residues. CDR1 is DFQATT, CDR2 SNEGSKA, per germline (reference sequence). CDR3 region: CSAPERYGTGYTF. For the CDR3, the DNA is TGCAGTGCCCCGGAGAGGTACGGGACTGGCTACACCTTC.

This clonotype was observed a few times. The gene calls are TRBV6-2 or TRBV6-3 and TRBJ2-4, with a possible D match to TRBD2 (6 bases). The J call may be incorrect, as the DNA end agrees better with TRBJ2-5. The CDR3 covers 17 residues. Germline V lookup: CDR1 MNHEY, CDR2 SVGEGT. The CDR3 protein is CASSYSTPGSQRETQYF. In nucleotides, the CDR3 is TGTGCCAGCAGTTACTCGACTCCCGGGAGCCAAAGAGAGACCCAGTACTTC.

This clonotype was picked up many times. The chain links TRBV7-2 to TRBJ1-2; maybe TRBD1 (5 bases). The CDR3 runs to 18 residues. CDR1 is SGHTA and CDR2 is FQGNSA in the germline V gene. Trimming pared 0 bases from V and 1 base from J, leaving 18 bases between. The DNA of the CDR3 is TGTGCCAGCAGCTTAGCATTGAGGCATGGGCAGGGTAACTATGGCTACACCTTC. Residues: CASSLALRHGQGNYGYTF.

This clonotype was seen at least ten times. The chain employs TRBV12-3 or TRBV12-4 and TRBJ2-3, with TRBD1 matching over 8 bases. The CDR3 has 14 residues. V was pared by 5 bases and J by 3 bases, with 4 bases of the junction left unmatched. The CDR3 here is CASSRTGFTDTQYF. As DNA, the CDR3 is TGTGCCAGCAGTCGGACAGGGTTTACAGATACGCAGTATTTT.

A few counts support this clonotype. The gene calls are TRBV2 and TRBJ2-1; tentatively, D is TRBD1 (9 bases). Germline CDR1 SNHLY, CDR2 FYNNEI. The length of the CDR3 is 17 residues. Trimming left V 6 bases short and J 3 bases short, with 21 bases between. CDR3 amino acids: CASSGRGDRALYNEQFF. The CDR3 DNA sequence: TGTGCCAGCAGCGGGAGGGGGGACAGGGCCCTCTACAATGAGCAGTTCTTC.

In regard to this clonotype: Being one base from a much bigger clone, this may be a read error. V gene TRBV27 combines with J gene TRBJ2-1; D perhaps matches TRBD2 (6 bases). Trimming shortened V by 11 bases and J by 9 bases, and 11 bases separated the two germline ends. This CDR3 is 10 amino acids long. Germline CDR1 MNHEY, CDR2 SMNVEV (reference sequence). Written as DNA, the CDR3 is TGTGCCGGCGGCGGGACTGAGCAGTTCTTC. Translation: CAGGGTEQFF.

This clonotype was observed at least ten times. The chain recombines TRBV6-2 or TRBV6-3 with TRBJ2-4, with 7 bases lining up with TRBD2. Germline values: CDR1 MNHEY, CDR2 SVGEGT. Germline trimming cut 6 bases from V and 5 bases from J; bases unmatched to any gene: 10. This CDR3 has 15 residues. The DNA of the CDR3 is TGTGCCAGCAGCCCGGGGAGGGCCCCTGAAAACATTCAGTACTTC. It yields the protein CASSPGRAPENIQYF.

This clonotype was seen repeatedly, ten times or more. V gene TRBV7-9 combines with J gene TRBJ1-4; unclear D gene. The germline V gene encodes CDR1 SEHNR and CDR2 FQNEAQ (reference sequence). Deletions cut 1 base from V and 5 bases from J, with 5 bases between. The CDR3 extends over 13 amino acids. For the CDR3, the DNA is TGTGCCAGCAGCTTAGGAGTAAATGAAAAACTGTTTTTT. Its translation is CASSLGVNEKLFF.

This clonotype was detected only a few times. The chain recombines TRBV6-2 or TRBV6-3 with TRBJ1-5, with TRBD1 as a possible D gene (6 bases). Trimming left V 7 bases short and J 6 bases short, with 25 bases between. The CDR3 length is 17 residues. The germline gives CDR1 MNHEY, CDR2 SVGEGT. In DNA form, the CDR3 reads TGTGCCAGCACCCCCTCGACAGGTGGGATAGCGGGTCAGCCCCAGCATTTT. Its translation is CASTPSTGGIAGQPQHF.

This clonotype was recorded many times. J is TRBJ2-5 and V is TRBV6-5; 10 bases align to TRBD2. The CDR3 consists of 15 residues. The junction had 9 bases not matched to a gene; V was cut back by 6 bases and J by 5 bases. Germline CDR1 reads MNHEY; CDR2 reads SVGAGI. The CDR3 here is CASRPSGGPGETQYF. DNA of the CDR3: TGTGCCAGCAGACCTAGCGGGGGCCCGGGGGAGACCCAGTACTTC.

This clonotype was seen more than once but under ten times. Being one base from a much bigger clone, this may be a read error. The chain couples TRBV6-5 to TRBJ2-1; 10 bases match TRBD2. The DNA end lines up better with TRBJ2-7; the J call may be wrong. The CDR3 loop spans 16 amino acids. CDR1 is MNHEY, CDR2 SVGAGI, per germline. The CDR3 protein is CASRSSSGGYYNEQYF. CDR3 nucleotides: TGTGCCAGCAGGTCCTCTAGCGGGGGCTACTACAATGAGCAGTACTTC.

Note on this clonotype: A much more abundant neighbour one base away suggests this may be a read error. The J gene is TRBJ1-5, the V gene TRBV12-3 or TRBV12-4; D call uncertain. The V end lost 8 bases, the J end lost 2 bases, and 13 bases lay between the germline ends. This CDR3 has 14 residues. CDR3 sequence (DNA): TGTGCCAGCGGACCCAGCTGTGGCAATCAGCCCCAGCATTTT. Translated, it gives CASGPSCGNQPQHF.

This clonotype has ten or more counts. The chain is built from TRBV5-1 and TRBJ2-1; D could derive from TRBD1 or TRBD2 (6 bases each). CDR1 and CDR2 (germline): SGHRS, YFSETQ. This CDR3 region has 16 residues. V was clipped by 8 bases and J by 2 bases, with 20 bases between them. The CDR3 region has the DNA TGCGCCAGTCTGACTTCCCCCGGGGGCCCCTACAATGAGCAGTTCTTC. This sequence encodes CASLTSPGGPYNEQFF.

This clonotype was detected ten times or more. The DNA of the CDR3 is TGTGCCAGCAGTGAATCGGGCATCGACAGGTTTTCACCCCTCCACTTT. Translated: CASSESGIDRFSPLHF. The chain links TRBV25-1 to TRBJ1-6; D may be TRBD1 (6 bases). Germline CDR1 MGHDK, CDR2 SYGVNS. The CDR3 is 16 residues long. V was clipped by 1 base and J by 9 bases, with 16 bases between them.

The CDR3 nucleotides read TGTGCCAGCAGCGTAGTCCCTAGCGGGAGAGTTGAGCAGTTCTTC. Translated: CASSVVPSGRVEQFF. This rearrangement joins TRBV9 to TRBJ2-1; 10 nucleotides agree with TRBD2. This CDR3 spans 15 amino acids. Germline V gene lookup returns CDR1 SGDLS and CDR2 YYNGEE. Trimming at V came to 0 bases and at J to 9 bases, leaving 6 bases not matched to a gene.

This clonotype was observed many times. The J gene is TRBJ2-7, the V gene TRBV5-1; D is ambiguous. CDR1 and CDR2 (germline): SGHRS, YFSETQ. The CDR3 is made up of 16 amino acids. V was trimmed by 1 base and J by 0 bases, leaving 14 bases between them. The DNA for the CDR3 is TGCGCCAGCAGCTTGTTTAGGCCTGGAAGCTCCTACGAGCAGTACTTC. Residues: CASSLFRPGSSYEQYF.

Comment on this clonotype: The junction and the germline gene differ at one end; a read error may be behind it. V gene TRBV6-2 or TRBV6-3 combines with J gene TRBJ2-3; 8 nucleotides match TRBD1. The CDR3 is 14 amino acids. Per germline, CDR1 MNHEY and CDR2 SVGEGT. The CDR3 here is CASLRGTGTGTQYF. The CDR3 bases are TGTGCCAGCCTGCGTGGGACTGGGACAGGTACGCAGTATTTT.